This TCR beta chain comes out of a study of blood T cell repertoires in COVID-19. In the original workflow: Scientists estimated how many nucleated cells there were by amplifying reference gene primers. Sequencing used immunoSEQ multiplex PCR; TCRdb keeps in-frame clones, though not all of them. V and J calls and clone size are given by that table; D and trimming were obtained from the DNA. The sample contains about 69,000 clones, 75% to 90% of which appear only once. Germline loops: CDR1 LGHDT, CDR2 YNNKEL (reference sequence). Between the trimmed V and J ends, which lost 4 bases and 3 bases, there was a span of 16 bases. This CDR3 region has 16 residues.

The TCR was taken from a woman aged 45 to 65 with active COVID-19. Sequencing input: peripheral blood. The chain joins TRBV3-1 (or the pseudogene TRBV3-2) to TRBJ1-3; D remains ambiguous. CDR3 coding DNA: TGTGCCAGCAGCCTTTTGGGAGGGATTGATGGAAACACCATATATTTT. Amino acid sequence: CASSLLGGIDGNTIYF.